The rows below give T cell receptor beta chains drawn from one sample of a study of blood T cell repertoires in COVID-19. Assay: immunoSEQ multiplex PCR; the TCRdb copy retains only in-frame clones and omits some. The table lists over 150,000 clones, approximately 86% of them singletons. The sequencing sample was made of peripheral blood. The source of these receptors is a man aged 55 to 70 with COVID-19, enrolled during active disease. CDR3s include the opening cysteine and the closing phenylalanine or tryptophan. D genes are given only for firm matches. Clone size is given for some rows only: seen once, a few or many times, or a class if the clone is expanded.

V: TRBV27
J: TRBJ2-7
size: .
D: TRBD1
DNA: TGTGCCAGCACCCGACAGGGGACCTACGAGCAGTACTTC
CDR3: CASTRQGTYEQYF

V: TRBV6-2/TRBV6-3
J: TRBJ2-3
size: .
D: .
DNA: TGTGCCAGCAGTTACTCATGGGAGGACACAGATACGCAGTATTTT
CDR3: CASSYSWEDTDTQYF

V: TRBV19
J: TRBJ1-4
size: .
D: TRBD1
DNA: TGTGCCAGTAGTCGGACAGGGGGCGTAGAAAAACTGTTTTTT
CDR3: CASSRTGGVEKLFF

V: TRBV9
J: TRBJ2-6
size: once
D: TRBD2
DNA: TGTGCCAGCAGCGCCTTAGCTAGGACTAGCGGGGTCTCTGGGGCCAACGTCCTGACTTTC
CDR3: CASSALARTSGVSGANVLTF

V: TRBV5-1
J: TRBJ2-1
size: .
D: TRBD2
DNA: TGCGCCAGCAGCGGTACTAGCGGGAGGAGATACAATGAGCAGTTCTTC
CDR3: CASSGTSGRRYNEQFF

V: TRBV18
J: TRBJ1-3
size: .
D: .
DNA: TGTGCCAGCTCACCACCTGCGGGGTTCTCTGGAAACACCATATATTTT
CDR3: CASSPPAGFSGNTIYF

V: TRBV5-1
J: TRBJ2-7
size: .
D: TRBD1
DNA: TGCGCCAGCAGCGGGACAGACTACGAGCAGTACTTC
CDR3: CASSGTDYEQYF

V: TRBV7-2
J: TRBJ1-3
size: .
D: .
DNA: TGTGCCAGCAGCGCCCCTGCAGGGCTGGGTTCCGGAAACACCATATATTTT
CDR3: CASSAPAGLGSGNTIYF

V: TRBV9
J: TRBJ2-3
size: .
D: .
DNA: TGTGCCAGCAGCGTAGCCGTTACTAGCACAGATACGCAGTATTTT
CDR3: CASSVAVTSTDTQYF

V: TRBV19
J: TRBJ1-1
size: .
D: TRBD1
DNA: TGTGCCAGTAGTGCCTACCCGGGACAGGGGACCACTGAAGCTTTCTTT
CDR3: CASSAYPGQGTTEAFF

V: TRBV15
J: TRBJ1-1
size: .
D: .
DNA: TGTGCCACCAGCCTCGGACTTAACACTGAAGCTTTCTTT
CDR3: CATSLGLNTEAFF

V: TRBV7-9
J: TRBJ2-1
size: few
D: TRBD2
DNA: TGTGCCAGCAGCTACCCTCTCCGGGGGGGCGCCCCACAGGAGCAGTTCTTC
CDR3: CASSYPLRGGAPQEQFF

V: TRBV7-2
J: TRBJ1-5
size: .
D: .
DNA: TGTGCCAGCAGCTTAAGAGTGGGAGGGGATAGCAATCAGCCCCAGCATTTT
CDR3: CASSLRVGGDSNQPQHF

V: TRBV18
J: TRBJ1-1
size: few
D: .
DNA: TGTGCCAGCTCACTTCAGACGGAGGTGAACACTGAAGCTTTCTTT
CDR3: CASSLQTEVNTEAFF

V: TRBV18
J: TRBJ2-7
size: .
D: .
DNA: TGTGCCAGCTCACCTGGATGGGCCAGCTCCTACGAGCAGTACTTC
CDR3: CASSPGWASSYEQYF

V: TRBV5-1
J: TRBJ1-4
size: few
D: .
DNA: TGCGCCAGCAGCGGCAGGGAGGGGGAAAAACTGTTTTTT
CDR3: CASSGREGEKLFF

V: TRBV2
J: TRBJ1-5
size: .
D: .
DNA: TGTGCCAGCAGTGCAACAGGTCCCAATCAGCCCCAGCATTTT
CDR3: CASSATGPNQPQHF

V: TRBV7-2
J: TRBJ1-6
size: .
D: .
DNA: TGTGCCAGCAGGCCACAGTATAATTCACCCCTCCACTTT
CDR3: CASRPQYNSPLHF

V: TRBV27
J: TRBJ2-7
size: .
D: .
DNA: TGTGCCAGCAGTGTGAGTGGCTACGAGCAGTACTTC
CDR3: CASSVSGYEQYF

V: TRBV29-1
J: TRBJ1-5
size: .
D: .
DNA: TGCAGCGTTACAGATAGCAATCAGCCCCAGCATTTT
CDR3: CSVTDSNQPQHF

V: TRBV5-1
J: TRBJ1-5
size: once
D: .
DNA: TGCGCCAGCAGCGCGGCGGGGCGTTGGAATCAGCCCCAGCATTTT
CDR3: CASSAAGRWNQPQHF

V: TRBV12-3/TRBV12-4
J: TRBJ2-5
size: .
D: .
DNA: TGTGCCAGCAGATCGCCGGGGCAAGAGACCCAGTACTTC
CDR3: CASRSPGQETQYF

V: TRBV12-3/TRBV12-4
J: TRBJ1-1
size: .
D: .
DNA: TGTGCCAGCACCAGGGACACGAACACTGAAGCTTTCTTT
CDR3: CASTRDTNTEAFF

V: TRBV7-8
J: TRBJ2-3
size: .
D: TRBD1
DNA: TGTGCCAGCAGCTTACGGCAGGGGGTCACAGATACGCAGTATTTT
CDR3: CASSLRQGVTDTQYF

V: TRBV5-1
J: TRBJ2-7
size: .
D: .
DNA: TGCGCCAGCAGCTTCCCGGACATGTACGAGCAGTACTTC
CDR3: CASSFPDMYEQYF

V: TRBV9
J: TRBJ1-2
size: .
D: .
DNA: TGTGCCAGCAGCACTGGGGGGGGCGACCCTTCTAACTATGGCTACACCTTC
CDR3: CASSTGGGDPSNYGYTF

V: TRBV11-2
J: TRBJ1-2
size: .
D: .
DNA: TGTGCCAGCAGCTCAATTAGGAGCCGCGGTGGCTACACCTTC
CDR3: CASSSIRSRGGYTF

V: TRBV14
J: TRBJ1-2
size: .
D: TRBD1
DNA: TGTGCCAGCAGCCGGGACAGGGGGTCAAATTATGGCTACACCTTC
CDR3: CASSRDRGSNYGYTF

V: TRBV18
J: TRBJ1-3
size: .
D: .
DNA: TGTGCCAGCTCACCAACAGGGACTGGAAACACCATATATTTT
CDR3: CASSPTGTGNTIYF

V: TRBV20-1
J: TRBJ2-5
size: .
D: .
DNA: TGCAGTGCTACTGAAACTAGCCCCCAAGAGACCCAGTACTTC
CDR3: CSATETSPQETQYF

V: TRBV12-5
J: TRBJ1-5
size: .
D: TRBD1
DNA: TGTGCTAGTGGTTTCCAAGGGGACAGCCAAGGTGGCAATCAGCCCCAGCATTTT
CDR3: CASGFQGDSQGGNQPQHF

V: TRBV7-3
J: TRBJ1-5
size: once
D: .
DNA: TGTGCCAGCAGCCGGGGCCCAGGGGCGGATCAGCCCCAGCATTTT
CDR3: CASSRGPGADQPQHF

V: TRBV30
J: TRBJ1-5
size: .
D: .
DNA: TGTGCCGGGGGGAGGGGGGGGAGTAGCAATCAGCCCCAGCATTTT
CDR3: CAGGRGGSSNQPQHF

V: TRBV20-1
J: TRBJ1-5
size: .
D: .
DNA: TGCAGTACTAGTCGGGAGAGCCAGCCCCAGCATTTT
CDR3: CSTSRESQPQHF

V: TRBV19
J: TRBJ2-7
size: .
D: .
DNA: TGTGCCAGTAGTATAAGTAGCGGAGCCTACTACGAGCAGTACTTC
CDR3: CASSISSGAYYEQYF

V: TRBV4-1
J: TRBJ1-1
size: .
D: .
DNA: TGCGCCAGCTCGCGGACAGTAAACATGAACACTGAAGCTTTCTTT
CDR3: CASSRTVNMNTEAFF

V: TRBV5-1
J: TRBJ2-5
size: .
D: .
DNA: TGCGCCAGCAGCTTTGGAGGGGATCGTGAGACCCAGTACTTC
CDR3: CASSFGGDRETQYF

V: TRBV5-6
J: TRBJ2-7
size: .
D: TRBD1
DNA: TGTGCCAGCAGCTTGGGATTCGGACAGGGCCTTGACGAGCAGTACTTC
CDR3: CASSLGFGQGLDEQYF

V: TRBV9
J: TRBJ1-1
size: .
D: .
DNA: TGTGCCAGCAGCGCCGGGGACATGAACACTGAAGCTTTCTTT
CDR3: CASSAGDMNTEAFF

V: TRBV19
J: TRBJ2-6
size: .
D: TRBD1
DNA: TGTGCCAGATCCTTTCGGGACAGAGTTTCTGGGGCCAACGTCCTGACTTTC
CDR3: CARSFRDRVSGANVLTF

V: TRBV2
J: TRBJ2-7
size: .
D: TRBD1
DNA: TGTGCCACACAGGACAGGGGACCCTACGAGCAGTACTTC
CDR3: CATQDRGPYEQYF

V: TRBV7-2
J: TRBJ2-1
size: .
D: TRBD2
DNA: TGTGCCAGCAACCCGGGGGGGGGCCGTGAGCAGTTCTTC
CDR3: CASNPGGGREQFF

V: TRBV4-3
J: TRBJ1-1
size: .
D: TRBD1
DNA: TGCGCCAGCAGCCAAGATGTGGGACAGAGTAACACTGAAGCTTTCTTT
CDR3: CASSQDVGQSNTEAFF

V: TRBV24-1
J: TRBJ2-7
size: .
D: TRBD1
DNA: TGTGCCACCAGTGATTCGGGGACAGTGCCCTACGAGCAGTACTTC
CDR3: CATSDSGTVPYEQYF

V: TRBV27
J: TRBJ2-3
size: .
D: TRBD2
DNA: TGTGCCAGCAGGGGGCCAGGACTAGCGGGAGACTTTGCGCAGTATTTT
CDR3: CASRGPGLAGDFAQYF

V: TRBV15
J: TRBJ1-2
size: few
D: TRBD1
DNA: TGTGCCACCAGCACCCGACAGGGCGGTGGCTACACCTTC
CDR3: CATSTRQGGGYTF

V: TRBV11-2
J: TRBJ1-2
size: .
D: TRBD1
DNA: TGTGCCAGCAGCTTAGGTCACGGGACAGGGGCTGGCTACACCTTC
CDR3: CASSLGHGTGAGYTF

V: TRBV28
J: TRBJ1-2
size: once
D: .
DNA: TGTGCCAGCAGTTTAGTACGCAGGTTCGGCTACACCTTC
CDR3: CASSLVRRFGYTF

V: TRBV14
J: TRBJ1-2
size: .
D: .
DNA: TGTGCCAGCAGCCAGTTGAAGGGAGTTTCAAGCTACACCTTC
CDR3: CASSQLKGVSSYTF

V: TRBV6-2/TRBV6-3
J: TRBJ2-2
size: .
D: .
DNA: TGTGCCAGCAGTTATAACAGGGACAACACCGGGGAGCTGTTTTTT
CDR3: CASSYNRDNTGELFF